Listed below are T cell receptor beta chains from one sample, sequenced in a study of Ad26.COV2.S vaccination and SARS-CoV-2 variants. TCRdb keeps only in-frame clones here, not all; method: immunoSEQ multiplex PCR. Of under 500,000 clones listed, 92% are singletons. Source: peripheral blood, taken in a trial of Ad26.COV2.S vaccine versus placebo. The receptors come from a person between 18 and 65 years old who received the Ad26.COV2.S COVID-19 vaccine or a placebo. Each CDR3 is given with its conserved first and last residue. D genes are given only for firm matches. Size is omitted from some rows. Given values are once, few, many or a class for expanded clones.

v_gene	d_gene	abundance	j_gene	CDR3aa	CDR3nt
TRBV3-1/TRBV3-2	-	-	TRBJ2-1	CASSQGPLGGRYNEQFF	TGTGCCAGCAGCCAAGGCCCGCTAGGGGGGAGGTACAATGAGCAGTTCTTC
TRBV6-5	-	-	TRBJ2-7	CASLSPGGLYEQYF	TGTGCCAGCCTGTCGCCAGGGGGGCTCTACGAGCAGTACTTC
TRBV7-8	-	-	TRBJ1-3	CASSFTLTLSGNTIYF	TGTGCCAGCAGCTTCACCCTTACACTCTCAGGAAACACCATATATTTT
TRBV5-1	-	-	TRBJ2-7	CASNLEPGNYEQYF	TGCGCCAGCAACTTAGAGCCAGGGAACTACGAGCAGTACTTC
TRBV2	-	-	TRBJ1-1	CASIAEGAEAFF	TGTGCCAGCATAGCAGAAGGCGCTGAAGCTTTCTTT
TRBV3-1/TRBV3-2	TRBD1	-	TRBJ1-4	CASSRTGGRSEKLFF	TGTGCCAGCTCCCGTACAGGGGGACGTAGCGAAAAACTGTTTTTT
TRBV12-3/TRBV12-4	-	-	TRBJ1-1	CASSAPSTEAFF	TGTGCCAGCAGTGCACCGTCCACTGAAGCTTTCTTT
TRBV7-6	TRBD1	-	TRBJ1-2	CASSLGGQGAGGYTF	TGTGCCAGCAGCTTAGGGGGACAGGGGGCTGGTGGCTACACCTTC
TRBV30	-	-	TRBJ2-1	CAWSVLSEYNEQFF	TGTGCCTGGAGTGTACTTAGTGAGTACAATGAGCAGTTCTTC
TRBV5-5	-	-	TRBJ2-3	CASSLAPASADTQYF	TGTGCCAGCAGCTTGGCCCCGGCGAGCGCAGATACGCAGTATTTT
TRBV19	TRBD1	-	TRBJ1-5	CASSTGTGGFSNQPQHF	TGTGCCAGTAGTACCGGGACAGGGGGTTTTAGCAATCAGCCCCAGCATTTT
TRBV19	-	-	TRBJ2-1	CASSIRLAVGGAANEQFF	TGTGCCAGTAGTATAAGACTAGCTGTAGGGGGGGCCGCGAATGAGCAGTTCTTC
TRBV5-1	TRBD2	-	TRBJ2-5	CASSTVPGLSWGETQYF	TGCGCCAGCAGCACCGTCCCGGGACTATCGTGGGGAGAGACCCAGTACTTC
TRBV11-2	TRBD2	-	TRBJ2-3	CASSPPTSGADTQYF	TGTGCCAGCAGCCCACCGACTAGCGGGGCAGATACGCAGTATTTT
TRBV18	TRBD1	-	TRBJ1-6	CASSGRGPGQVNSPLHF	TGTGCCAGCTCAGGAAGGGGCCCGGGACAGGTCAATTCACCCCTCCACTTT
TRBV18	TRBD2	-	TRBJ2-5	CASSPPRLAGVRETQYF	TGTGCCAGCTCACCACCTCGGCTAGCGGGGGTCCGGGAGACCCAGTACTTC
TRBV4-1	-	-	TRBJ1-4	CASSRGVSRVEKLFF	TGCGCCAGCAGCCGTGGGGTGAGCCGGGTTGAAAAACTGTTTTTT
TRBV4-3	-	-	TRBJ1-2	CASSHQGFQGYTF	TGCGCCAGCAGCCATCAGGGATTCCAGGGCTACACCTTC
TRBV6-5	TRBD1	-	TRBJ1-5	CASSRQGGNQPQHF	TGTGCCAGCAGTCGACAGGGGGGGAATCAGCCCCAGCATTTT
TRBV19	-	-	TRBJ1-5	CASSIFDSNQPQHF	TGTGCCAGTAGTATTTTTGATAGCAATCAGCCCCAGCATTTT
TRBV7-2	TRBD2	once	TRBJ2-1	CASSLASGGIYNEQFF	TGTGCCAGCAGCTTAGCTAGCGGGGGGATTTACAATGAGCAGTTCTTC
TRBV18	TRBD1	once	TRBJ2-3	CASSHRTGGTDTQYF	TGTGCCAGCTCTCATCGGACAGGAGGCACAGATACGCAGTATTTT
TRBV6-5	TRBD2	-	TRBJ2-3	CASRLAGVRLGTQYF	TGTGCCAGCAGATTAGCGGGGGTGCGCCTGGGGACGCAGTATTTT
TRBV30	TRBD1	-	TRBJ1-6	CAWTLPLGQGYSPLHF	TGTGCCTGGACTCTACCCCTAGGACAGGGTTATTCACCCCTCCACTTT
TRBV27	TRBD1	-	TRBJ1-5	CASGQGAHQPQHF	TGTGCCAGCGGACAGGGTGCCCATCAGCCCCAGCATTTT
TRBV7-9	-	-	TRBJ1-2	CASSLGGVRVGDGYTF	TGTGCCAGCAGTCTAGGGGGGGTCAGGGTAGGAGATGGCTACACCTTC
TRBV10-3	-	-	TRBJ2-1	CAISESRGNEQFF	TGTGCCATCAGTGAGTCGAGGGGGAATGAGCAGTTCTTC
TRBV27	TRBD2	-	TRBJ2-7	CASSSGGEQYF	TGTGCCAGCAGTTCGGGGGGGGAGCAGTACTTC
TRBV6-4	-	-	TRBJ2-5	CASSQGGGQETQYF	TGTGCCAGCAGTCAGGGAGGAGGGCAAGAGACCCAGTACTTC
TRBV12-3/TRBV12-4	-	-	TRBJ2-5	CASSIRETQYF	TGTGCCAGCAGTATAAGGGAGACCCAGTACTTC
TRBV15	-	-	TRBJ1-4	CATSREDGREKLFF	TGTGCCACCAGCAGAGAGGATGGACGGGAAAAACTGTTTTTT
TRBV9	-	-	TRBJ2-5	CASSVGPYRGETQYF	TGTGCCAGCAGCGTAGGCCCCTATCGGGGAGAGACCCAGTACTTC
TRBV6-6	TRBD1	-	TRBJ2-1	CASSYYKQGINEQFF	TGTGCCAGCAGTTACTACAAACAGGGGATAAATGAGCAGTTCTTC
TRBV29-1	-	once	TRBJ1-2	CSAGVPLGGYTF	TGCAGCGCCGGAGTCCCCTTAGGGGGCTACACCTTC